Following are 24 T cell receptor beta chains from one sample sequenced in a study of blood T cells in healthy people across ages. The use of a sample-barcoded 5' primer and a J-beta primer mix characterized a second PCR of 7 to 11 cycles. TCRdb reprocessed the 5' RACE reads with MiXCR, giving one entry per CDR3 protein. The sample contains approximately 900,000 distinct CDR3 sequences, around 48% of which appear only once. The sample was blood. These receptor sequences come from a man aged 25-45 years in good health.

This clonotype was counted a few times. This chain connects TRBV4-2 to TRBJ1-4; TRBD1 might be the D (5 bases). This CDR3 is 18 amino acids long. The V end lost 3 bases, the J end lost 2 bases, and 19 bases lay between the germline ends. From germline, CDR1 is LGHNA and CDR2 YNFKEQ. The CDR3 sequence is CASSHPMGEGTTNEKLFF. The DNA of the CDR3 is TGTGCCAGCAGCCATCCGATGGGGGAGGGGACCACTAATGAAAAACTGTTTTTT.

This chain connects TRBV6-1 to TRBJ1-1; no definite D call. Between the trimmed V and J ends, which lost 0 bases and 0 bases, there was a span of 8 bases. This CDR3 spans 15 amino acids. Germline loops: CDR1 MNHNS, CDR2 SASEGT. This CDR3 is CASSEAWSMNTEAFF. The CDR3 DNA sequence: TGTGCCAGCAGTGAAGCTTGGAGTATGAACACTGAAGCTTTCTTT.

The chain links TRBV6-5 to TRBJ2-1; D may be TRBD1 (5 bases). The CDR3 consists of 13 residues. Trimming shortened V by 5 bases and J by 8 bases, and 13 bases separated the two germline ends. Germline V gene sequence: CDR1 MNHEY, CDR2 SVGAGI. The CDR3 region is CASSITQGYEQFF. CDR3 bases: TGTGCCAGCAGTATAACGCAGGGTTATGAGCAGTTCTTC.

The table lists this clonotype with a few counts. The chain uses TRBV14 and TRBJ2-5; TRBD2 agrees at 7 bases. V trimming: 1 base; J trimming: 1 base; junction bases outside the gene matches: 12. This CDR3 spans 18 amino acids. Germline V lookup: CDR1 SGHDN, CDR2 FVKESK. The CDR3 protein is CASSQGLSGGLTQETQYF. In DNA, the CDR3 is TGTGCCAGCAGCCAAGGACTGTCGGGGGGACTAACCCAAGAGACCCAGTACTTC.

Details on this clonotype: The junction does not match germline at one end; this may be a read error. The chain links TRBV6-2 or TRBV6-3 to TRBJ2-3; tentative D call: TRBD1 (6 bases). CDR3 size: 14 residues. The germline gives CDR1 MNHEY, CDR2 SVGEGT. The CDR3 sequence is CASSQGQPTDMQYF. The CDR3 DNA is TGTGCCAGCAGCCAAGGACAGCCCACAGATATGCAGTATTTT.

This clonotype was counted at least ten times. In DNA, the CDR3 is TGCGCCAGCAGCCAAGATACAGGGGAGGAAGAGCAGTACTTC. It is translated as CASSQDTGEEEQYF. This sequence joins TRBV4-1 and TRBJ2-7, with D perhaps TRBD1 (7 bases). This CDR3 region has 14 residues. CDR1 and CDR2 (germline): MGHRA, YSYEKL. V shed 0 bases and J shed 7 bases, with 13 bases lying between them.

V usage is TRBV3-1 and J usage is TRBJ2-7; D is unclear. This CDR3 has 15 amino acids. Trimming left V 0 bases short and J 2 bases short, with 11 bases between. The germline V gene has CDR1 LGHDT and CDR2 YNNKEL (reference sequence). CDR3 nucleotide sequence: TGTGCCAGCAGCCAAGATGGGCGGTTAACCTACGAGCAGTACTTC. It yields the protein CASSQDGRLTYEQYF.

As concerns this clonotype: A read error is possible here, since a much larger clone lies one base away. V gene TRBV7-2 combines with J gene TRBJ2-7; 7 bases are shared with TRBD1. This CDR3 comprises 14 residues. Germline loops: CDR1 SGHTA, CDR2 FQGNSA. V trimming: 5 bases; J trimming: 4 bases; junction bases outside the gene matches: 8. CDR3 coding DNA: TGTGCCAGCAGCGCGACAGGGTTGGGTTACGAGCAGTACTTC. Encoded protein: CASSATGLGYEQYF.

CDR3 sequence: CASSLSLPTVNYGYTF. Here the CDR3 DNA reads TGTGCCAGCAGTTTATCCCTGCCGACGGTAAACTATGGCTACACCTTC. The rearrangement links TRBV28 to TRBJ1-2; D not certain. Germline CDR1 reads MDHEN; CDR2 reads SYDVKM. The CDR3 contains 16 residues. V lost 1 base to trimming and J lost 2 bases, with 14 bases between them.

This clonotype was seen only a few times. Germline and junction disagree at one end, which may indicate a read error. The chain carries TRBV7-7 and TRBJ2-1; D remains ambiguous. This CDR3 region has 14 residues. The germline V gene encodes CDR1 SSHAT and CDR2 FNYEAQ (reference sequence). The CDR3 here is CASSLAGSSNEQFF. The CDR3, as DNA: TGTGCTAGCAGCTTAGCAGGATCCAGCAATGAGCAGTTCTTC.

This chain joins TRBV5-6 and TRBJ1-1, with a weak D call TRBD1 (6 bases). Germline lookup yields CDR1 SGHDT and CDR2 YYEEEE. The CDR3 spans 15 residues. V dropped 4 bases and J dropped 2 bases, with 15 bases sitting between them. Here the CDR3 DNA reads TGTGCCAGCAGCCAGGGGACGTCCCCCAACACTGAAGCTTTCTTT. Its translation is CASSQGTSPNTEAFF.

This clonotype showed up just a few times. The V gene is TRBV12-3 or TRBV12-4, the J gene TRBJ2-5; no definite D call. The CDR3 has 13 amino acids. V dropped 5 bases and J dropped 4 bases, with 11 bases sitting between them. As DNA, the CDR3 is TGTGCCAGCAGTCGTAGCCTGGGAGAGACCCAGTACTTC. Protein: CASSRSLGETQYF.

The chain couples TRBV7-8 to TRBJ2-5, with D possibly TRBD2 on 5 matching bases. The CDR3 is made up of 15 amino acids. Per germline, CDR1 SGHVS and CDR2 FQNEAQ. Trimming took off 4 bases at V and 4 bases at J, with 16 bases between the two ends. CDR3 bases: TGTGCCAGCAGCTCCTTTTTGGCTAGCAGAGAGACCCAGTACTTC. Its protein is CASSSFLASRETQYF. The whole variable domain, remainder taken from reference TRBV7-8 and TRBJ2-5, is GAGVSQSPRYKVAKRGQDVALRCDPISGHVSLFWYQQALGQGPEFLTYFQNEAQLDKSGLPSDRFFAERPEGSVSTLKIQRTQQEDSAVYLCASSSFLASRETQYFGPGTRLLVL.

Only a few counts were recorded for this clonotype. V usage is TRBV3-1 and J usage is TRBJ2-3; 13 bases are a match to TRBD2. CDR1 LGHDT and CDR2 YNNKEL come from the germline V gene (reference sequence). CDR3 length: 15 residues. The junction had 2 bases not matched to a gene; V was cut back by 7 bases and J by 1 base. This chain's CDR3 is CASKGTSGGTDTQYF. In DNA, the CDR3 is TGTGCCAGCAAAGGGACTAGCGGGGGCACAGATACGCAGTATTTT.

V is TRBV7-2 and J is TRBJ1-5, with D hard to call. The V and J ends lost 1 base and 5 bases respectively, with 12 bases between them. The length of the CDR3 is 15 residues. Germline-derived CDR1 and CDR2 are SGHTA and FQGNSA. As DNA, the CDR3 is TGTGCCAGCAGCTTAGACGCTGGGGAATATCAGCCCCAGCATTTT. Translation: CASSLDAGEYQPQHF. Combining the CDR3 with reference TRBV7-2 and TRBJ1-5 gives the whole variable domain GAGVSQSPSNKVTEKGKDVELRCDPISGHTALYWYRQSLGQGLEFLIYFQGNSAPDKSGLPSDRFSAERTGGSVSTLTIQRTQQEDSAVYLCASSLDAGEYQPQHFGDGTRLSIL.

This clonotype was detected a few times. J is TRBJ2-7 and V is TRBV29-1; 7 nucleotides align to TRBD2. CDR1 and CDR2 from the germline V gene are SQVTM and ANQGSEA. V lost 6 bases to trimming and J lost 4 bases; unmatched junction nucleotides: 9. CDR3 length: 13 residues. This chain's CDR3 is CSVWTGGGYEQYF. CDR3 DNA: TGCAGCGTCTGGACGGGCGGGGGATACGAGCAGTACTTC.

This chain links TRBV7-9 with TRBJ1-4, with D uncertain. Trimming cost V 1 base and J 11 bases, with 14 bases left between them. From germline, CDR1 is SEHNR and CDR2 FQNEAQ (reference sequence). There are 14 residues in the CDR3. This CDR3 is CASSLDFSGNKLFF. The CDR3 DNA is TGTGCCAGCAGCTTAGATTTCTCGGGGAATAAACTGTTTTTT.

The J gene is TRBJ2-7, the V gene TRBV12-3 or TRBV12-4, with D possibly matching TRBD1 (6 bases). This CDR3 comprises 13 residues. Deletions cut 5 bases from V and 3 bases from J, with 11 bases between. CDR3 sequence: CASSASGDYEQYF. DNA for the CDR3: TGTGCCAGCAGTGCGTCAGGGGACTACGAGCAGTACTTC.

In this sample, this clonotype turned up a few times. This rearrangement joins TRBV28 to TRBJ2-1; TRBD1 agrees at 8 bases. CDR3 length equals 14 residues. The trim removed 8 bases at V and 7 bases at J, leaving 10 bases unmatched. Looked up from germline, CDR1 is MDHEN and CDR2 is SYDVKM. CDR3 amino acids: CASRQGSRSNEQFF. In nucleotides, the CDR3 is TGTGCCAGCCGACAGGGGTCAAGGTCGAATGAGCAGTTCTTC.

The CDR3 loop is CASSIWEANSPLHF. In DNA, the CDR3 is TGTGCCAGTAGTATTTGGGAAGCTAATTCACCCCTCCACTTT. V and J are TRBV19 and TRBJ1-6, with D uncertain. V was shortened by 3 bases and J by 6 bases, with 9 bases between the two germline ends. This CDR3 is built from 14 residues. Germline V gene lookup returns CDR1 LNHDA and CDR2 SQIVND (reference sequence).

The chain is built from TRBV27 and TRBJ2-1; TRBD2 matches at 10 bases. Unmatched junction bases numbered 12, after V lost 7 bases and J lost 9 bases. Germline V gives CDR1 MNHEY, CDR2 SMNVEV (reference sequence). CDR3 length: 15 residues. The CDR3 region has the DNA TGTGCCAGCAAACTCTCAGCGGGGGGGCCTTTTGAGCAGTTCTTC. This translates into CASKLSAGGPFEQFF.

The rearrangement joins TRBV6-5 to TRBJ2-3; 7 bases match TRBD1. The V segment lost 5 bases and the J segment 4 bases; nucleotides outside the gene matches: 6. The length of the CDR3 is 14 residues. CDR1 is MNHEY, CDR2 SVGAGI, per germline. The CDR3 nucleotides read TGTGCCAGCAGTACCCGACAGGGACCAGATACGCAGTATTTT. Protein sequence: CASSTRQGPDTQYF.

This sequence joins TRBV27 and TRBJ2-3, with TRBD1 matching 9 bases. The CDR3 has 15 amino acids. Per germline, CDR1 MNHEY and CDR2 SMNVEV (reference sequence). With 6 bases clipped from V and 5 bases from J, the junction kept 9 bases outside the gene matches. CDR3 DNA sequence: TGTGCCAGCAGGACAGGGGGAGAAGGTGGAGATACGCAGTATTTT. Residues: CASRTGGEGGDTQYF.

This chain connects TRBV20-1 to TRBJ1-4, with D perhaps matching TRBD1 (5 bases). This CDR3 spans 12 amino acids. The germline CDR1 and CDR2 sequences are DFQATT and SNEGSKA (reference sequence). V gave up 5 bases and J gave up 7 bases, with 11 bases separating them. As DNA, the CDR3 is TGCAGTGCTCCTGGGACGGGTGAAAAACTGTTTTTT. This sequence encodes CSAPGTGEKLFF.